This TCR beta chain was captured in a study of preoperative IRX-2 immunotherapy in early breast cancer. Treatment here: preoperative locoregional IRX-2 cytokine immunotherapy. Sequenced by immunoSEQ multiplex PCR; TCRdb stores in-frame clones only, minus some. The sample yields under 15,000 clones, approximately 90% seen once. The V end lost 3 bases, the J end lost 4 bases, and 19 bases lay between the germline ends. CDR1 and CDR2 from the germline V gene are GTSNPN and SVGIG (reference sequence). The CDR3 contains 15 residues. V is TRBV30 and J is TRBJ2-7; tentative D call: TRBD2 (7 bases). This specimen was acquired from a patient treated with IRX-2 immunotherapy. This clonotype was obtained from a human donor with breast cancer. The CDR3 protein is CAWRPKGGAQYEQYF. The CDR3 region has the DNA TGTGCCTGGAGGCCTAAAGGGGGGGCCCAGTACGAGCAGTACTTC.